The 12 T cell receptor beta chains below all came from one sample that was sequenced in a study of T cell responses to AZD1222 COVID-19 vaccine. Sequenced by immunoSEQ multiplex PCR; TCRdb stores in-frame clones only, minus some. There are over 90,000 clones in the sample; about 85% occur only once, and more than 4.5% lies in the top ten. Sequencing was performed on peripheral blood, taken on day 0 of AZD1222 vaccination. The receptors originated from an adult in good health.

This clone was recorded only once. The rearrangement uses TRBV7-6 and TRBJ2-6; 7 bases line up with TRBD1. This CDR3 has 18 amino acids. Germline trimming cut 4 bases from V and 0 bases from J; bases unmatched to any gene: 9. The germline V gene encodes CDR1 SGHVS and CDR2 FNYEAQ. CDR3 in amino acids: CASSSTGAPSSGANVLTF. The CDR3 DNA is TGTGCCAGCAGCTCAACAGGGGCCCCTAGCTCTGGGGCCAACGTCCTGACTTTC.

The gene calls are TRBV7-2 and TRBJ1-6; TRBD1 matches at 7 bases. The CDR3 contains 16 residues. J lost 3 bases, V lost 5 bases, and 7 bases had no gene match. Germline V lookup: CDR1 SGHTA, CDR2 FQGNSA. The CDR3 reads CASSARDRSYNSPLHF. The CDR3 nucleotides are TGTGCCAGCAGCGCAAGGGACAGAAGCTATAATTCACCCCTCCACTTT.

The V call is TRBV5-1, the J call TRBJ2-7, with D possibly matching TRBD1 (5 bases). This CDR3 comprises 14 residues. Per the germline V gene, CDR1 is SGHRS and CDR2 is YFSETQ. Trimming shortened V by 0 bases and J by 3 bases, and 10 bases separated the two germline ends. CDR3: CASSLDNGHYEQYF. The DNA for the CDR3 is TGCGCCAGCAGCTTGGATAACGGACACTACGAGCAGTACTTC. Looking up the rest from reference TRBV5-1 and TRBJ2-7 gives the full variable domain: KAGVTQTPRYLIKTRGQQVTLSCSPISGHRSVSWYQQTPGQGLQFLFEYFSETQRNKGNFPGRFSGRQFSNSRSEMNVSTLELGDSALYLCASSLDNGHYEQYFGPGTRLTVT.

This clone was detected only once. The J gene is TRBJ1-1, the V gene TRBV4-3; tentatively, D is TRBD1 (5 bases). Trimming cost V 0 bases and J 1 base, with 12 bases left between them. Looked up from germline, CDR1 is LGHNA and CDR2 is YSLEER. The CDR3 is 16 amino acids. This chain's CDR3 is CASSQEGGRANTEAFF. In nucleotides, the CDR3 is TGCGCCAGCAGCCAAGAGGGGGGGAGGGCGAACACTGAAGCTTTCTTT.

This rearrangement joins TRBV5-8 to TRBJ2-5, with TRBD1 matching 7 bases. V gave up 4 bases and J gave up 0 bases; unmatched junction bases: 3. The CDR3 is 14 amino acids. Germline V gives CDR1 SGHTS, CDR2 YDEGEE. CDR3 DNA: TGTGCCAGCAGCCCGACAGGGAACCAAGAGACCCAGTACTTC. Translation gives CASSPTGNQETQYF. The full variable domain, completed using reference TRBV5-8 and TRBJ2-5, is EAGVTQSPTHLIKTRGQQATLRCSPISGHTSVYWYQQALGLGLQFLLWYDEGEERNRGNFPPRFSGRQFPNYSSELNVNALELEDSALYLCASSPTGNQETQYFGPGTRLLVL.

This clone showed up just once. V and J are TRBV29-1 and TRBJ1-3; TRBD1 matches at 10 bases. V lost 7 bases and J lost 6; bases outside the gene matches: 9. CDR1 and CDR2 (germline): SQVTM, ANQGSEA. This CDR3 is 14 amino acids long. The CDR3 nucleotides are TGCAGCGCGGAGTTTGGGACAGGGGTAAACACCATATATTTT. This sequence encodes CSAEFGTGVNTIYF.

This chain joins TRBV5-5 and TRBJ1-1, with 10 bases aligning to TRBD1. V shed 4 bases, J shed 1 base, and the junction held 4 bases outside the gene matches. The CDR3 extends over 15 amino acids. CDR1 is SGHKS, CDR2 YYEKEE, per germline (reference sequence). CDR3 DNA: TGTGCCAGCAGCCCCAGGACAGGGGGGAACACTGAAGCTTTCTTT. Its translation is CASSPRTGGNTEAFF.

This clone was counted only a few times. The V and J genes are TRBV6-1 and TRBJ2-5, with 8 positions matching TRBD2. The CDR3 consists of 15 residues. CDR1 is MNHNS, CDR2 SASEGT, per germline. The trim removed 2 bases at V and 0 bases at J, leaving 2 bases unmatched. The CDR3, as DNA: TGTGCCAGCAGTGAATTAGCGGGAAACCAAGAGACCCAGTACTTC. The encoded protein is CASSELAGNQETQYF.

The genes are TRBV25-1 and TRBJ1-1; D gene ambiguous. The V end lost 6 bases, the J end lost 7 bases, and 12 bases lay between the germline ends. Germline CDR1 reads MGHDK; CDR2 reads SYGVNS. The CDR3 runs 12 residues. CDR3 region: CASRTRSLEAFF. The CDR3 coding sequence is TGTGCCAGCAGAACAAGGTCCCTTGAAGCTTTCTTT.

This chain joins TRBV5-1 and TRBJ1-4, with 9 nucleotides matching TRBD1. After removal of 5 bases from V and 8 bases from J, the junction contained 7 bases not matched to a gene. CDR1 is SGHRS and CDR2 is YFSETQ in the germline V gene. CDR3 length: 14 amino acids. The CDR3 nucleotides read TGCGCCAGCAGGGAGGGGACAGGGACGGAAAAACTGTTTTTT. This encodes CASREGTGTEKLFF.

This chain links TRBV7-2 with TRBJ1-1, with D tentatively TRBD1 (6 bases). The germline CDR1 and CDR2 sequences are SGHTA and FQGNSA. The CDR3 sequence is 15 residues long. V shed 5 bases and J shed 4 bases, with 17 bases lying between them. The CDR3 sequence is CASSQEGGMGTEAFF. The CDR3 DNA follows: TGTGCCAGCAGCCAGGAGGGGGGTATGGGCACTGAAGCTTTCTTT. The entire variable domain, with the rest obtained from reference TRBV7-2 and TRBJ1-1, is as follows: GAGVSQSPSNKVTEKGKDVELRCDPISGHTALYWYRQSLGQGLEFLIYFQGNSAPDKSGLPSDRFSAERTGGSVSTLTIQRTQQEDSAVYLCASSQEGGMGTEAFFGQGTRLTVV.

The chain links TRBV5-1 to TRBJ1-1; 8 nucleotides align to TRBD1. The CDR3 sequence is 15 residues long. With 3 bases clipped from V and 5 bases from J, the junction kept 9 bases outside the gene matches. Germline CDR1 and CDR2: SGHRS and YFSETQ. The CDR3 spells CASSSQGAPGTEAFF. The CDR3 DNA reads as TGCGCCAGCAGCTCCCAGGGGGCGCCGGGGACTGAAGCTTTCTTT. The variable domain in full, completed from reference TRBV5-1 and TRBJ1-1, reads KAGVTQTPRYLIKTRGQQVTLSCSPISGHRSVSWYQQTPGQGLQFLFEYFSETQRNKGNFPGRFSGRQFSNSRSEMNVSTLELGDSALYLCASSSQGAPGTEAFFGQGTRLTVV.